This is a list of T cell receptor beta chains from one sample in a study of blood T cell repertoires in COVID-19. Clones were read by immunoSEQ multiplex PCR, and TCRdb kept only the in-frame ones, dropping some. Counted here are fewer than 150,000 clones, roughly 84% occurring once; the ten biggest clones make up under 9.5%. The sequenced sample consisted of peripheral blood. The receptor source for this set is a middle-aged woman with acute or convalescent COVID-19. Both conserved end residues are part of each CDR3. A D gene is named only where the DNA matches it firmly. Clone size is not always given. Where it is, it says once, few, many or a class for expanded clones.

CDR3nt: TGTGCCAGCAGCGTAGCCGGGACAGGGAGGACTGAAGCTTTCTTT; CDR3aa: CASSVAGTGRTEAFF; d_gene: TRBD1; abundance: once; v_gene: TRBV9; j_gene: TRBJ1-1
CDR3nt: TGTGCCAGCAGCTTTATGGGCGCGGGGGGCTACACCTTC; CDR3aa: CASSFMGAGGYTF; d_gene: -; abundance: -; v_gene: TRBV7-9; j_gene: TRBJ1-2
CDR3nt: TGTGCCAGCAACCAAATCTCCGGTTCTAGCGGAAACACCATATATTTT; CDR3aa: CASNQISGSSGNTIYF; d_gene: -; abundance: -; v_gene: TRBV3-1/TRBV3-2; j_gene: TRBJ1-3
CDR3nt: TGTGCCAGGAGGGGACCGGGACAGACCTACGAGCAGTACTTC; CDR3aa: CARRGPGQTYEQYF; d_gene: TRBD1; abundance: -; v_gene: TRBV6-5; j_gene: TRBJ2-7
CDR3nt: TGCGCCAGCAGCGTGCAGGGTCCCGAGCAGTTCTTC; CDR3aa: CASSVQGPEQFF; d_gene: -; abundance: -; v_gene: TRBV5-1; j_gene: TRBJ2-1
CDR3nt: TGTGCCAGCTCACCCGTAGCGGGGGCCGAGACCCAGTACTTC; CDR3aa: CASSPVAGAETQYF; d_gene: TRBD2; abundance: -; v_gene: TRBV18; j_gene: TRBJ2-5
CDR3nt: TGTGCCAGCAGTTACAGTTGGGCCTACAATGAGCAGTTCTTC; CDR3aa: CASSYSWAYNEQFF; d_gene: -; abundance: -; v_gene: TRBV5-6; j_gene: TRBJ2-1
CDR3nt: TGTGCCAGCAGCGTAGGTTTGGGGGGGCCCAACGGGGAGCTGTTTTTT; CDR3aa: CASSVGLGGPNGELFF; d_gene: -; abundance: -; v_gene: TRBV9; j_gene: TRBJ2-2
CDR3nt: TGTGCCAGCAGCCGGGGACAGGGCGAATCACCCCTCCACTTT; CDR3aa: CASSRGQGESPLHF; d_gene: TRBD1; abundance: -; v_gene: TRBV6-5; j_gene: TRBJ1-6
CDR3nt: TGTGCCAGCAGGTTCGGAGCTACCTCCTACAATGAGCAGTTCTTC; CDR3aa: CASRFGATSYNEQFF; d_gene: -; abundance: -; v_gene: TRBV3-1/TRBV3-2; j_gene: TRBJ2-1
CDR3nt: TGTGCCAGCAGCCGCGGGGCTGGCGATGAGCAGTTCTTC; CDR3aa: CASSRGAGDEQFF; d_gene: -; abundance: -; v_gene: TRBV13; j_gene: TRBJ2-1
CDR3nt: TGTGCCAGCAGCTCTAAATCTAGCGGGGGGATTGATGAGCAGTTCTTC; CDR3aa: CASSSKSSGGIDEQFF; d_gene: TRBD2; abundance: -; v_gene: TRBV5-4; j_gene: TRBJ2-1
CDR3nt: TGTGCCAGCAGGCGGAGCCGGGACAGTTCCTACGAGCAGTACTTC; CDR3aa: CASRRSRDSSYEQYF; d_gene: TRBD1; abundance: -; v_gene: TRBV6-5; j_gene: TRBJ2-7
CDR3nt: TGCGCCAGCAGCTTGGGGACAGGGTTATCTGGAAACACCATATATTTT; CDR3aa: CASSLGTGLSGNTIYF; d_gene: TRBD1; abundance: -; v_gene: TRBV5-1; j_gene: TRBJ1-3
CDR3nt: TGTGCCAGCAGCTTCGCCGCTGGGGGGACTGAAGCTTTCTTT; CDR3aa: CASSFAAGGTEAFF; d_gene: -; abundance: -; v_gene: TRBV7-2; j_gene: TRBJ1-1
CDR3nt: TGTGCCTCTTCGGCGAACACCGGGGAGCTGTTTTTT; CDR3aa: CASSANTGELFF; d_gene: -; abundance: -; v_gene: TRBV24-1; j_gene: TRBJ2-2
CDR3nt: TGTGCCAGCAGCCGGAATAGGGGAAATTCCGAGCAGTACTTC; CDR3aa: CASSRNRGNSEQYF; d_gene: -; abundance: -; v_gene: TRBV3-1/TRBV3-2; j_gene: TRBJ2-7
CDR3nt: TGTGCCAGCAGTGAATATCGTTCGACAGGCGAGGCTTTCTTT; CDR3aa: CASSEYRSTGEAFF; d_gene: -; abundance: -; v_gene: TRBV6-1; j_gene: TRBJ1-1
CDR3nt: TGTGCCAGCAGTTCCGGACAGGGTACAGGAAACACCATATATTTT; CDR3aa: CASSSGQGTGNTIYF; d_gene: TRBD1; abundance: -; v_gene: TRBV6-6; j_gene: TRBJ1-3